Each of the 24 T cell receptor beta chains below was sequenced from the same sample in a study of blood T cell repertoires in COVID-19. The data were produced by immunoSEQ multiplex PCR, yet TCRdb's version contains in-frame clones alone and is incomplete. The table lists roughly 280,000 clones, around 89% of them singletons. Sequences were obtained from PBMCs or T cells enriched from blood (not recorded which). The source is a woman aged 25 to 39 with acute COVID-19.

CDR3 amino acids: CASKQGSGNTIYF. The CDR3 DNA sequence: TGTGCCAGTAAGCAGGGTTCTGGAAACACCATATATTTT. This chain links TRBV7-8 with TRBJ1-3; possible D gene TRBD1, 5 bases. Trimming cost V 9 bases and J 1 base, with 10 bases left between them. This CDR3 has 13 residues. Germline values: CDR1 SGHVS, CDR2 FQNEAQ.

This sequence joins TRBV18 and TRBJ2-3; 9 bases align to TRBD2. The CDR3 runs to 18 residues. V was pared by 6 bases and J by 1 base, with 14 bases of the junction left unmatched. CDR1 is KGHSH and CDR2 is LQKENI in the germline V gene. CDR3 in amino acids: CASSPTRLAGTGTDTQYF. CDR3 DNA: TGTGCCAGCTCGCCGACCCGGCTAGCGGGAACTGGCACAGATACGCAGTATTTT. Full variable domain (remainder filled in from reference TRBV18 and TRBJ2-3): NAGVMQNPRHLVRRRGQEARLRCSPMKGHSHVYWYRQLPEEGLKFMVYLQKENIIDESGMPKERFSAEFPKEGPSILRIQQVVRGDSAAYFCASSPTRLAGTGTDTQYFGPGTRLTVL.

The V call is TRBV11-2, the J call TRBJ2-7; tentatively, D is TRBD1 (5 bases). The CDR3 is 15 residues long. In germline, CDR1 is SGHAT, CDR2 FQNNGV. Trimming shortened V by 1 base and J by 3 bases, and 13 bases separated the two germline ends. The CDR3 region is CASSLVPGQYYEQYF. The CDR3 coding sequence is TGTGCCAGCAGCTTAGTGCCAGGGCAGTACTACGAGCAGTACTTC. Supplemented by reference TRBV11-2 and TRBJ2-7, the full variable domain reads EAGVAQSPRYKIIEKRQSVAFWCNPISGHATLYWYQQILGQGPKLLIQFQNNGVVDDSQLPKDRFSAERLKGVDSTLKIQPAKLEDSAVYLCASSLVPGQYYEQYFGPGTRLTVT.

This sequence joins TRBV14 and TRBJ1-1; D gene unclear. The CDR3 runs 13 residues. Germline CDR1 is SGHDN and CDR2 is FVKESK. The V end lost 4 bases, the J end lost 5 bases, and 11 bases lay between the germline ends. CDR3 nucleotides: TGTGCCAGCAGCCTACGGGGTAGTACTGAAGCTTTCTTT. This encodes CASSLRGSTEAFF.

The chain joins TRBV18 to TRBJ1-6; tentative D call: TRBD1 (6 bases). This CDR3 is 16 amino acids long. The V gene lost 3 bases and the J gene lost 1 base, with 10 bases spanning the gap. Germline CDR1 is KGHSH and CDR2 is LQKENI. The CDR3 spells CASSPTTGSYNSPLHF. In DNA form, the CDR3 reads TGTGCCAGCTCACCTACGACAGGTTCCTATAATTCACCCCTCCACTTT. The complete variable domain, with remaining parts taken from reference TRBV18 and TRBJ1-6, reads NAGVMQNPRHLVRRRGQEARLRCSPMKGHSHVYWYRQLPEEGLKFMVYLQKENIIDESGMPKERFSAEFPKEGPSILRIQQVVRGDSAAYFCASSPTTGSYNSPLHFGNGTRLTVT.

The chain recombines TRBV30 with TRBJ2-3, with a possible D match to TRBD2 (6 bases). Trimming shortened V by 6 bases and J by 0 bases, and 13 bases separated the two germline ends. Germline CDR1 and CDR2: GTSNPN and SVGIG (reference sequence). The CDR3 sequence is 14 residues long. The CDR3 nucleotides are TGTGCCTGCTACCTAGCGCGAAGCACAGATACGCAGTATTTT. This encodes CACYLARSTDTQYF.

The V gene is TRBV19, the J gene TRBJ2-2; D might be TRBD1 (6 bases). This CDR3 spans 15 amino acids. The V end was cut by 3 bases, the J end by 5 bases, with 13 bases between. CDR1 and CDR2 (germline): LNHDA, SQIVND (reference sequence). CDR3 sequence reads: CASSIWAGATGELFF. The CDR3 nucleotides read TGTGCCAGTAGTATTTGGGCAGGGGCGACCGGGGAGCTGTTTTTT.

This sequence joins TRBV7-2 and TRBJ1-5; 8 nucleotides agree with TRBD1. Trimming removed 4 bases from V and 2 bases from J; junction bases left unmatched: 4. CDR1 SGHTA and CDR2 FQGNSA come from the germline V gene. This CDR3 is built from 15 residues. The CDR3 here is CASSSDRGGNQPQHF. The CDR3 DNA sequence: TGTGCCAGCAGCTCCGACAGGGGTGGCAATCAGCCCCAGCATTTT. The full variable domain, rest sourced from reference TRBV7-2 and TRBJ1-5, is GAGVSQSPSNKVTEKGKDVELRCDPISGHTALYWYRQSLGQGLEFLIYFQGNSAPDKSGLPSDRFSAERTGGSVSTLTIQRTQQEDSAVYLCASSSDRGGNQPQHFGDGTRLSIL.

This rearrangement joins TRBV24-1 to TRBJ2-3; TRBD2 matches 10 bases. After removal of 3 bases from V and 8 bases from J, the junction contained 10 bases not matched to a gene. CDR3 length equals 16 residues. In germline, CDR1 is KGHDR, CDR2 SFDVKD. The CDR3 DNA sequence: TGTGCCACCAGTGATCTAGCGGGAGCCCCCCCGGGTACGCAGTATTTT. As protein: CATSDLAGAPPGTQYF.

This rearrangement joins TRBV3-1 (or the pseudogene TRBV3-2) to TRBJ2-5; 10 nucleotides align to TRBD2. The germline V gene encodes CDR1 LGHDT and CDR2 YNNKEL (reference sequence). The V gene end was trimmed by 5 bases and the J gene end by 5 bases; junction bases not matched to a gene: 5. The CDR3 runs to 14 residues. The CDR3 reads CASSRASGSETQYF. The CDR3 DNA follows: TGTGCCAGCAGCAGGGCTAGCGGGAGTGAGACCCAGTACTTC.

The rearrangement joins TRBV25-1 to TRBJ1-5; weak D call: TRBD1 (5 bases). CDR3 size: 14 residues. Germline V gene lookup returns CDR1 MGHDK and CDR2 SYGVNS. V was trimmed by 3 bases and J by 3 bases, leaving 9 bases between them. The CDR3 region is CASSDGRDNQPQHF. The DNA for the CDR3 is TGTGCCAGCAGTGACGGCAGGGACAATCAGCCCCAGCATTTT.

The gene calls are TRBV28 and TRBJ2-3; 10 nucleotides match TRBD2. The CDR3 is made up of 16 amino acids. The junction had 7 bases not matched to a gene; V was cut back by 5 bases and J by 2 bases. CDR1 and CDR2 from the germline V gene are MDHEN and SYDVKM. DNA for the CDR3: TGTGCCAGCAGTCCCGGACTAGCGGCCCTCACAGATACGCAGTATTTT. It encodes CASSPGLAALTDTQYF.

Comment on this clone: Distinct nucleotide sequences in the sample also encode this CDR3. The gene calls are TRBV9 and TRBJ2-3, with D possibly TRBD1 on 7 matching bases. Germline-derived CDR1 and CDR2 are SGDLS and YYNGEE. V shed 1 base and J shed 2 bases, with 14 bases lying between them. The CDR3 sequence is 16 residues long. CDR3 sequence (DNA): TGTGCCAGCAGCGTATTGGCAGGGGGGTCCACAGATACGCAGTATTTT. It yields the protein CASSVLAGGSTDTQYF.

The chain recombines TRBV7-9 with TRBJ2-1, with 13 positions matching TRBD2. The CDR3 is 19 amino acids. Germline CDR1 reads SEHNR; CDR2 reads FQNEAQ (reference sequence). Trimming cost V 6 bases and J 5 bases; bases outside gene matches: 16. The CDR3 sequence is CASRNTGTSGEEINNEQFF. The CDR3 DNA is TGTGCCAGCAGGAATACCGGGACTAGCGGGGAAGAGATAAACAATGAGCAGTTCTTC.

V usage is TRBV6-5 and J usage is TRBJ2-1; D is ambiguous. The CDR3 covers 13 residues. Trimming removed 2 bases from V and 6 bases from J, with 8 bases in between. Germline values: CDR1 MNHEY, CDR2 SVGAGI. For the CDR3, the DNA is TGTGCCAGCAGTTACGGAGATCGCAATGAGCAGTTCTTC. Amino acids: CASSYGDRNEQFF.

The chain combines TRBV3-1 (or the pseudogene TRBV3-2) with TRBJ2-3, with 8 positions matching TRBD2. The V and J ends lost 0 bases and 5 bases, in that order; junction bases with no gene match: 10. The CDR3 has 17 residues. Looked up from germline, CDR1 is LGHDT and CDR2 is YNNKEL (reference sequence). The CDR3 sequence is CASSQERSGSVRDTQYF. The CDR3 DNA is TGTGCCAGCAGCCAAGAAAGGAGCGGGAGTGTAAGAGATACGCAGTATTTT.

The DNA for the CDR3 is TGTGCCAGCAGCCAAGGTCTAGCGGGGGGTGATACGCAGTATTTT. It codes for CASSQGLAGGDTQYF. The V call is TRBV3-1 (or the pseudogene TRBV3-2), the J call TRBJ2-3; 11 bases fit TRBD2. The length of the CDR3 is 15 residues. Germline-derived CDR1 and CDR2 are LGHDT and YNNKEL (reference sequence). V lost 1 base and J lost 6; bases outside the gene matches: 3.

The rearrangement joins TRBV18 to TRBJ2-7; 7 bases are shared with TRBD1. The CDR3 is 14 amino acids. Trimming at V came to 2 bases and at J to 2 bases, leaving 3 bases not matched to a gene. Germline assignment: CDR1 KGHSH and CDR2 LQKENI. This CDR3 is CASSPGTAAYEQYF. CDR3 bases: TGTGCCAGCTCACCAGGGACAGCCGCCTACGAGCAGTACTTC.

This sequence joins TRBV7-9 and TRBJ1-5; the match to TRBD1 covers 9 bases. The CDR3 loop spans 14 amino acids. After removal of 5 bases from V and 7 bases from J, the junction contained 6 bases not matched to a gene. Looked up from germline, CDR1 is SEHNR and CDR2 is FQNEAQ (reference sequence). The CDR3 DNA reads as TGTGCCAGCAGCGCCACAGGGGGCGACCAGCCCCAGCATTTT. This encodes CASSATGGDQPQHF.

V gene TRBV5-1 combines with J gene TRBJ2-7; possibly TRBD1 for D (6 bases). The length of the CDR3 is 13 residues. Between the trimmed V and J ends, which lost 2 bases and 6 bases, there was a span of 12 bases. Germline V gives CDR1 SGHRS, CDR2 YFSETQ. The CDR3 region is CASSLLMGAEQYF. The CDR3 bases are TGCGCCAGCAGCTTACTCATGGGGGCCGAGCAGTACTTC.

The rearrangement links TRBV5-6 to TRBJ2-5; possible D gene TRBD2, 5 bases. CDR3 size: 14 residues. Per germline, CDR1 SGHDT and CDR2 YYEEEE. V was trimmed by 3 bases and J by 3 bases, leaving 12 bases between them. CDR3 in amino acids: CASSSTGSEETQYF. The CDR3 nucleotides are TGTGCCAGCAGCTCCACGGGGTCCGAAGAGACCCAGTACTTC. The full variable domain, in which reference TRBV5-6 and TRBJ2-5 provide the parts outside the CDR3, is DAGVTQSPTHLIKTRGQQVTLRCSPKSGHDTVSWYQQALGQGPQFIFQYYEEEERQRGNFPDRFSGHQFPNYSSELNVNALLLGDSALYLCASSSTGSEETQYFGPGTRLLVL.

J is TRBJ2-7 and V is TRBV7-2, with D perhaps matching TRBD2 (6 bases). V was trimmed by 1 base and J by 2 bases, leaving 9 bases between them. Germline CDR1 and CDR2: SGHTA and FQGNSA. This CDR3 is built from 14 residues. This CDR3 reads CASSLDAGPYEQYF. The CDR3 nucleotides read TGTGCCAGCAGCTTAGACGCGGGGCCCTACGAGCAGTACTTC.

The chain uses TRBV11-3 and TRBJ2-3; the match to TRBD2 covers 12 bases. Germline values: CDR1 SGHNT, CDR2 YENEEA. CDR3 length equals 17 residues. Trimming removed 2 bases from V and 0 bases from J; junction bases left unmatched: 3. The DNA of the CDR3 is TGTGCCAGCAGCTTATCAGGACTAGCGGGGAGCACAGATACGCAGTATTTT. It yields the protein CASSLSGLAGSTDTQYF.

The chain carries TRBV7-6 and TRBJ2-6; 7 positions match TRBD1. There are 17 residues in the CDR3. The V gene end was trimmed by 4 bases and the J gene end by 0 bases; junction bases not matched to a gene: 6. Per the germline V gene, CDR1 is SGHVS and CDR2 is FNYEAQ. CDR3 region: CASSSGQPSSGANVLTF. In nucleotides, the CDR3 is TGTGCCAGCAGCTCGGGACAGCCCAGCTCTGGGGCCAACGTCCTGACTTTC.